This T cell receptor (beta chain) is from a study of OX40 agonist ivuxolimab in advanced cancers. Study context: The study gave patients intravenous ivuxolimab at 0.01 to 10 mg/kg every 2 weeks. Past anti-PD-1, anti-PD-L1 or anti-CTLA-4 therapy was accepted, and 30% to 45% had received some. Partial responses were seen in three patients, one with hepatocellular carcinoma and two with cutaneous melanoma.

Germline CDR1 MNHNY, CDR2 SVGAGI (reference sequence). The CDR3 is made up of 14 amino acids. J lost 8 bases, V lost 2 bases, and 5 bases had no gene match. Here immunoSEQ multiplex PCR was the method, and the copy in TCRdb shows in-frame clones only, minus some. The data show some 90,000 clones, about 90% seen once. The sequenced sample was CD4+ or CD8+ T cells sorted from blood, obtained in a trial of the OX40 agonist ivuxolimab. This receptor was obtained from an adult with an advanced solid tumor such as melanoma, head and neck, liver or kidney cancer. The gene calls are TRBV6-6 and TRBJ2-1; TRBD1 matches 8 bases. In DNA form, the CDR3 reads TGTGCCAGCAGTTACACGACAGGGGTCGATGAGCAGTTCTTC. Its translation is CASSYTTGVDEQFF.